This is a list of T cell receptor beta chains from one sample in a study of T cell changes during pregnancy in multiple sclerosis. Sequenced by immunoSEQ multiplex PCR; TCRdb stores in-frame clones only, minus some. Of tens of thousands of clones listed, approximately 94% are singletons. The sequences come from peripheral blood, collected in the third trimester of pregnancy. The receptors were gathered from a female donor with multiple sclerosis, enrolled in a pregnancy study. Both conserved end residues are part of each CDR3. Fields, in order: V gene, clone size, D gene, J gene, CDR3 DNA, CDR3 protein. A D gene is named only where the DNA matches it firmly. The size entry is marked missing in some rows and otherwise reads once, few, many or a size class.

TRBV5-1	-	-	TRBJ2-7	TGCGCCAGCAGCTCGGGACTGGCGGGGGAGCAGTACTTC	CASSSGLAGEQYF
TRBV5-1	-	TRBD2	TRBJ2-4	TGCGCCAGCAGCTTGTCGGGGGGGTCCCTAGCCAAAAACATTCAGTACTTC	CASSLSGGSLAKNIQYF
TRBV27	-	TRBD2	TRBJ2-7	TGTGCCAGCAGTTCGCCCCTTGTAGCGGGAGGGCAGTACTTC	CASSSPLVAGGQYF
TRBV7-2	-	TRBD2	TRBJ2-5	TGTGCCAGCAGCTTAAGCGGGAGAGGAGAGACCCAGTACTTC	CASSLSGRGETQYF
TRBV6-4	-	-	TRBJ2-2	TGTGCCAGCAGCCCCGCGGGAACCGGGGAGCTGTTTTTT	CASSPAGTGELFF
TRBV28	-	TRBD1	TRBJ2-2	TGTGCCAGCAGCCCCGGGGGGACAGGGGAATTTCACACCGGGGAGCTGTTTTTT	CASSPGGTGEFHTGELFF
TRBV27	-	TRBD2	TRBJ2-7	TGTGCCAGCAGTTTATCGAATGCTAGCGGGAGAGGTAAGCAGTACTTC	CASSLSNASGRGKQYF
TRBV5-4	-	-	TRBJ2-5	TGTGCCAGCAGCCCACGGGGAGAGGGACACGCTTCTGAGACCCAGTACTTC	CASSPRGEGHASETQYF
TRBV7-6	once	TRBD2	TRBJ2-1	TGTGCCAGCAGCTTTTCTAGCGGGAGGGTCATTGAGCAGTTCTTC	CASSFSSGRVIEQFF
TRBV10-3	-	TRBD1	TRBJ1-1	TGTGCCATCAGTGACGCGACAGGGGGCTTGAACACTGAAGCTTTCTTT	CAISDATGGLNTEAFF
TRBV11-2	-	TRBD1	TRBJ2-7	TGTGCCAGCAGCTTGCGGACAGGAACATTCACCTACGAGCAGTACTTC	CASSLRTGTFTYEQYF